The entry that follows covers one T cell receptor (beta chain) sequence. The data are from a study of blood T cell repertoires in COVID-19. About the research overall: COVID-19 samples from acute and convalescent phases originated in the United States, Italy and Spain. T cells, B-cell-depleted T cells, or PBMCs supplied cDNA or gDNA.

The CDR3 has 13 amino acids. The V gene's germline CDR1 is SNHLY and CDR2 FYNNEI. The V gene lost 4 bases and the J gene lost 7 bases, with 11 bases spanning the gap. This table comes from immunoSEQ multiplex PCR, and its TCRdb copy is limited to in-frame clones, with some not included. The sample contains some 240,000 clones, approximately 80% of which appear only once. The V call is TRBV2, the J call TRBJ2-1, with D maybe TRBD2 (6 bases). This TCR was sampled from a woman in her 40s who had recovered from COVID-19. The sample consisted of peripheral blood. The CDR3 region has the DNA TGTGCCAGCAGTGCGGGGGTGTATAATGAGCAGTTCTTC. Protein product: CASSAGVYNEQFF.